This T cell receptor (beta chain) derives from a study of blood T cell repertoires in COVID-19. As for the study in general: Samples of COVID-19 (acute and convalescent) were obtained from the United States, Italy and Spain. PBMCs, B-cell-depleted T cells, or T cells provided the cDNA or gDNA that made up the material.

The CDR3 extends over 13 amino acids. With 5 bases removed from V and 8 bases from J, the gap between germline ends came to 15 bases. The germline CDR1 and CDR2 sequences are LGHNT and FRNRAP. This clone was recorded only once. As processed by the authors: Reference gene primer amplification gave estimated nucleated cell counts. Using immunoSEQ multiplex PCR, the repertoire was profiled, and TCRdb retains in-frame clones only, with some absent. Clone size and the V and J calls come from that table; the DNA yielded D and trimming. The sample has approximately 670,000 clones; 90% are singletons. Source material: peripheral blood. The chain carries TRBV12-5 and TRBJ1-2; TRBD1 might be the D (5 bases). The TCR sequence derives from a woman in her late teens or twenties with acute or convalescent COVID-19. The CDR3 protein is CASGLSAQVGYTF. CDR3 bases: TGTGCTAGTGGTCTAAGCGCACAGGTCGGCTACACCTTC.